These T cell receptor beta chains were read from a single sample in a study of T cell repertoires in cytomegalovirus infection. Via MiXCR, TCRdb re-called the reads, giving one row per CDR3 protein. Here the sample spans 740,000 or so distinct CDR3 sequences, roughly 35% being singletons. The source material was PBMCs. All receptors derive from a human donor in good health (CMV status not recorded). Some clones in this sample may be carry-over from other donors' samples. CDR3s include the opening cysteine and the closing phenylalanine or tryptophan. D genes are given only for firm matches. Expanded clones get a size class; other rows say once, few or many, or leave the size out.

J: TRBJ2-3; V: TRBV5-1; size: -; D: -; CDR3: CASSLQRSTDTQYF; DNA: TGCGCCAGCAGCTTGCAGCGGAGCACAGATACGCAGTATTTT
J: TRBJ2-5; V: TRBV24-1; size: few; D: TRBD2; CDR3: CATSDWGGSATFQETQYF; DNA: TGTGCCACCAGTGATTGGGGCGGGAGCGCCACCTTCCAAGAGACCCAGTACTTC
J: TRBJ1-1; V: TRBV6-1; size: -; D: -; CDR3: CASSEAWEAAFF; DNA: TGTGCCAGCAGTGAAGCCTGGGAAGCAGCTTTCTTT
J: TRBJ2-1; V: TRBV7-2; size: -; D: -; CDR3: CASGKWGHEQFF; DNA: TGTGCCAGCGGCAAATGGGGACATGAGCAGTTCTTC
J: TRBJ2-1; V: TRBV27; size: few; D: -; CDR3: CASSLSRTHSEQFF; DNA: TGTGCCAGCAGTTTATCGAGGACTCATAGTGAGCAGTTCTTC
J: TRBJ2-7; V: TRBV11-2; size: few; D: TRBD2; CDR3: CASSLDRGEANYEQYF; DNA: TGTGCCAGCAGCTTAGATCGGGGGGAGGCAAACTACGAGCAGTACTTC
J: TRBJ1-3; V: TRBV29-1; size: -; D: -; CDR3: CSVAPRGGAGNTIYF; DNA: TGCAGCGTTGCCCCACGTGGTGGAGCTGGAAACACCATATATTTT
J: TRBJ1-1; V: TRBV10-2; size: -; D: TRBD1; CDR3: CASSWTGGARTEAFF; DNA: TGCGCCAGCAGTTGGACAGGGGGCGCGAGGACTGAAGCTTTCTTT
J: TRBJ1-6; V: TRBV6-2/TRBV6-3; size: few; D: TRBD1; CDR3: CASDRGNSPLHF; DNA: TGTGCCAGCGACAGGGGTAATTCACCCCTCCACTTT
J: TRBJ1-4; V: TRBV7-8; size: many; D: -; CDR3: CASSLARIATNEKLFF; DNA: TGTGCCAGCAGCTTAGCCCGGATTGCAACTAATGAAAAACTGTTTTTT
J: TRBJ1-1; V: TRBV12-3/TRBV12-4; size: -; D: -; CDR3: CASSHSDGGTEAYF; DNA: TGTGCCAGCAGCCACAGCGACGGGGGCACTGAAGCTTACTTT
J: TRBJ2-1; V: TRBV28; size: -; D: -; CDR3: CASSDGDLYNEQFF; DNA: TGTGCCAGCAGCGATGGGGATTTATACAATGAGCAGTTCTTC
J: TRBJ2-7; V: TRBV5-6; size: -; D: TRBD1; CDR3: CASTAGTGDEQYF; DNA: TGTGCCAGCACCGCCGGGACAGGGGACGAGCAGTACTTC
J: TRBJ2-7; V: TRBV7-9; size: many; D: -; CDR3: CASSLYAHGRGMREQYF; DNA: TGTGCCAGCAGCTTATATGCCCATGGCCGCGGGATGAGGGAGCAGTACTTC
J: TRBJ1-3; V: TRBV5-6; size: few; D: -; CDR3: CASRSTGSGNTIYF; DNA: TGTGCCAGCAGATCGACAGGCTCTGGAAACACCATATATTTT
J: TRBJ2-3; V: TRBV7-9; size: -; D: -; CDR3: CASSPPGTTDTQYF; DNA: TGTGCCAGCAGCCCCCCGGGGACCACAGATACGCAGTATTTT
J: TRBJ2-7; V: TRBV20-1; size: few; D: TRBD2; CDR3: CSAKTSGSYEQYF; DNA: TGCAGTGCTAAGACTAGCGGGTCCTACGAGCAGTACTTC
J: TRBJ1-1; V: TRBV2; size: few; D: -; CDR3: CASSEALGGTEAFF; DNA: TGTGCCAGCAGTGAAGCGCTTGGGGGCACTGAAGCTTTCTTT
J: TRBJ1-2; V: TRBV7-4; size: few; D: -; CDR3: CASSPDGGPPYGYTF; DNA: TGTGCCAGCAGCCCGGATGGAGGGCCCCCTTATGGCTACACCTTC
J: TRBJ1-2; V: TRBV29-1; size: -; D: -; CDR3: CSVESGAYGYTF; DNA: TGCAGCGTTGAGTCAGGGGCCTATGGCTACACCTTC
J: TRBJ2-7; V: TRBV28; size: -; D: -; CDR3: CASSSRLGGEEQYF; DNA: TGTGCCAGCAGTTCCAGACTAGGGGGAGAGGAGCAGTACTTC
J: TRBJ1-5; V: TRBV28; size: -; D: TRBD1; CDR3: CASSRGDRTYSNQPQHF; DNA: TGTGCCAGCAGTCGCGGGGACAGAACATATAGCAATCAGCCCCAGCATTTT
J: TRBJ2-7; V: TRBV15; size: few; D: -; CDR3: CATSRDRTSHEQYF; DNA: TGTGCCACCAGCAGAGATAGGACATCCCACGAGCAGTACTTC
J: TRBJ2-7; V: TRBV19; size: -; D: TRBD1; CDR3: CASRYRQGAYEHYF; DNA: TGTGCCAGTAGATACCGACAGGGGGCCTACGAGCATTACTTC